Listed here is a single T cell receptor beta chain. No antigen is known for it. PCR used 60 Vbeta primers and 13 Jbeta primers. Assay used: immunoSEQ multiplex PCR; TCRdb lists only in-frame clones, some missing. In the table there are about 190,000 clones, about 69% of which are singletons. Germline CDR1 and CDR2: SGHTA and FQGNSA. The CDR3 is 15 residues long. Trimming cost V 5 bases and J 9 bases; bases outside gene matches: 11. The data were taken from a study of cytomegalovirus exposure and HLA in healthy donors. Study summary: Early release data held roughly 90 million unique TCRs from HLA-typed donors.

General study findings and limits: The study listed some 160 cytomegalovirus-associated TCR beta chains.

The receptor was isolated from a man under 40 in good health and CMV-seropositive. Sequencing used PBMCs. The V call is TRBV7-2, the J call TRBJ1-2; 11 bases align to TRBD1. CDR3 in DNA: TGTGCCAGCAGCAGCCCAAGGGACAGGGGGAGTCGCTACACCTTC. Protein sequence: CASSSPRDRGSRYTF.